These T cell receptor beta chains were read from a single sample in a study of cytomegalovirus exposure and HLA in healthy donors. This table comes from immunoSEQ multiplex PCR, and its TCRdb copy is limited to in-frame clones, with some not included. This repertoire includes fewer than 150,000 clones. The sample comprised PBMCs. Receptor source: a man in his forties in good health and CMV-seronegative. CDR3s include the opening cysteine and the closing phenylalanine or tryptophan. The order of the fields is V gene, J gene, D gene, CDR3 protein, CDR3 DNA. D genes are given only for firm matches.

TRBV9,TRBJ2-3,TRBD1,CASSVRQGAGTDTQYF,TGTGCCAGCAGCGTAAGACAGGGGGCAGGGACAGATACGCAGTATTTT
TRBV27,TRBJ1-5,TRBD1,CASSFQGQAGQPQHF,TGTGCCAGCAGTTTTCAGGGACAGGCGGGCCAGCCCCAGCATTTT
TRBV5-4,TRBJ1-2,TRBD1,CASSPGTGGPGYTF,TGTGCCAGCAGCCCCGGGACAGGGGGACCGGGCTACACCTTC
TRBV5-6,TRBJ1-2,-,CASSFETARRGSGYTF,TGTGCCAGCAGCTTCGAGACAGCTCGAAGGGGGAGTGGCTACACCTTC
TRBV18,TRBJ1-6,TRBD1,CASSALETGNSPLHF,TGTGCCAGCTCTGCCCTGGAGACAGGGAATTCACCCCTCCACTTT
TRBV10-1,TRBJ2-5,-,CASSGGQGQETQYF,TGCGCCAGCAGTGGGGGGCAGGGGCAAGAGACCCAGTACTTC
TRBV11-2,TRBJ2-7,TRBD2,CASSLEGGAYEQYF,TGTGCCAGCAGCTTAGAGGGGGGGGCCTACGAGCAGTACTTC
TRBV4-1,TRBJ2-2,-,CASSQVFRGNTGELFF,TGCGCCAGCAGCCAAGTGTTTAGGGGAAACACCGGGGAGCTGTTTTTT
TRBV18,TRBJ2-1,TRBD2,CASSPLASGGGEQFF,TGTGCCAGCTCACCACTGGCTAGCGGGGGTGGTGAGCAGTTCTTC
TRBV5-1,TRBJ2-2,-,CASSPRDTGELFF,TGCGCCAGCAGCCCCAGGGATACCGGGGAGCTGTTTTTT
TRBV10-3,TRBJ2-5,TRBD2,CAISGASGGQETQYF,TGTGCCATCAGTGGTGCTAGCGGGGGTCAAGAGACCCAGTACTTC
TRBV7-6,TRBJ1-1,TRBD1,CASRPTGEDTEAFF,TGTGCCAGCAGACCGACAGGGGAGGACACTGAAGCTTTCTTT
TRBV5-1,TRBJ1-2,TRBD1,CASSLNRGNYGYTF,TGCGCCAGCAGCTTAAACAGGGGTAACTATGGCTACACCTTC
TRBV5-4,TRBJ2-2,-,CATHPGSLTPNTGELFF,TGTGCCACCCATCCGGGGAGCCTCACCCCGAACACCGGGGAGCTGTTTTTT
TRBV6-4,TRBJ1-6,TRBD1,CASSALQEGAYSPLHF,TGTGCCAGCAGTGCACTCCAGGAGGGGGCTTATTCACCCCTCCACTTT
TRBV5-4,TRBJ1-2,-,CASSLSGTLFGYTF,TGTGCCAGCAGCTTGAGTGGGACACTTTTTGGCTACACCTTC
TRBV2,TRBJ1-2,-,CASKQDSASYGYTF,TGTGCCAGCAAGCAGGACAGCGCGTCCTATGGCTACACCTTC
TRBV15,TRBJ2-7,TRBD1,CATSRPPTGDYEQYF,TGTGCCACCAGCAGGCCCCCGACAGGGGACTACGAGCAGTACTTC
TRBV10-3,TRBJ2-7,-,CACARGTSRHEQYF,TGTGCCTGTGCTAGGGGGACAAGTCGCCACGAGCAGTACTTC
TRBV7-8,TRBJ2-7,TRBD2,CASSLGSGGAREQYF,TGTGCCAGCAGCTTAGGGAGCGGGGGGGCCCGCGAGCAGTACTTC
TRBV15,TRBJ1-5,TRBD1,CATATGGPQHF,TGTGCCACCGCGACAGGGGGGCCCCAGCATTTT
TRBV27,TRBJ2-7,-,CASSLSTRGSSYEQYF,TGTGCCAGCAGTTTATCGACTCGGGGAAGCTCCTACGAGCAGTACTTC
TRBV9,TRBJ1-5,-,CASSLAGLSNQPQHF,TGTGCCAGCAGCCTTGCGGGGCTGAGCAATCAGCCCCAGCATTTT
TRBV2,TRBJ2-6,TRBD1,CASSGQGAGANVLTF,TGTGCCAGCAGTGGACAGGGGGCAGGGGCCAACGTCCTGACTTTC
TRBV27,TRBJ1-1,-,CASSFRTVPNTEAFF,TGTGCCAGCAGTTTTCGGACAGTCCCGAACACTGAAGCTTTCTTT
TRBV11-2,TRBJ2-3,TRBD2,CASSFLAGGRDTQYF,TGTGCCAGCAGCTTCTTAGCGGGCGGGAGGGATACGCAGTATTTT
TRBV6-5,TRBJ2-7,-,CASSYGQIYEQYF,TGTGCCAGCAGTTACGGACAGATCTACGAGCAGTACTTC
TRBV29-1,TRBJ2-2,-,CSVEPGSTGELFF,TGCAGCGTTGAACCCGGGAGCACCGGGGAGCTGTTTTTT
TRBV7-6,TRBJ1-5,TRBD1,CASSLASGGSNQPQHF,TGTGCCAGCAGCTTAGCGTCAGGGGGTAGCAATCAGCCCCAGCATTTT
TRBV7-2,TRBJ2-3,TRBD2,CASSGGTSGPTDTQYF,TGTGCCAGCAGCGGCGGGACTAGCGGCCCCACAGATACGCAGTATTTT
TRBV7-2,TRBJ1-4,-,CASSLDTVNEKLFF,TGTGCCAGCAGTCTCGACACGGTTAATGAAAAACTGTTTTTT
TRBV27,TRBJ2-7,TRBD1,CASSLTGTGPYEQYF,TGTGCCAGCAGTTTGACCGGGACAGGACCCTACGAGCAGTACTTC
TRBV14,TRBJ1-4,TRBD1,CASSQVDRGVGNEKLFF,TGTGCCAGCAGCCAAGTGGACAGGGGGGTAGGGAATGAAAAACTGTTTTTT
TRBV4-2,TRBJ2-2,TRBD2,CASSQEVDSGGELFF,TGTGCCAGCAGCCAAGAGGTTGATAGCGGGGGTGAGCTGTTTTTT
TRBV4-1,TRBJ1-5,-,CASSQDKQTGQPQHF,TGCGCCAGCAGCCAAGATAAGCAGACCGGGCAGCCCCAGCATTTT
TRBV7-3,TRBJ1-2,TRBD1,CASSFGAGGVYGYTF,TGTGCCAGCAGCTTTGGGGCAGGGGGCGTCTATGGCTACACCTTC
TRBV5-8,TRBJ2-4,-,CASSFRVGGRNFKNIQYF,TGTGCCAGCAGCTTCCGTGTTGGAGGGCGCAACTTCAAAAACATTCAGTACTTC
TRBV6-5,TRBJ1-1,-,CASSYSRRVEAFF,TGTGCCAGCAGTTACTCCAGACGGGTAGAAGCTTTCTTT
TRBV4-3,TRBJ1-1,TRBD1,CASSQDHRGSTEAFF,TGCGCCAGCAGCCAAGACCACAGGGGGAGCACTGAAGCTTTCTTT
TRBV28,TRBJ2-7,TRBD1,CASSPRSRGLIDEQYF,TGTGCCAGCAGTCCCCGATCTAGGGGGCTTATCGACGAGCAGTACTTC
TRBV7-3,TRBJ1-2,TRBD1,CASSQDTGGYGYTF,TGTGCCAGCAGCCAAGACACAGGGGGCTATGGCTACACCTTC
TRBV10-3,TRBJ1-2,TRBD1,CAIRGTEADYGYTF,TGTGCCATCAGGGGGACAGAAGCTGACTATGGCTACACCTTC
TRBV27,TRBJ2-7,TRBD2,CASSGLGTTTGKQYF,TGTGCCAGCAGTGGATTGGGGACTACTACGGGCAAGCAGTACTTC
TRBV5-1,TRBJ2-3,-,CASSSSQGPSDTQYF,TGCGCCAGCAGTTCATCCCAGGGGCCATCAGATACGCAGTATTTT
TRBV2,TRBJ1-5,-,CASSESGQPQHF,TGTGCCAGCAGTGAATCCGGTCAGCCCCAGCATTTT
TRBV19,TRBJ1-2,-,CASSVTNRVNYGYTF,TGTGCCAGTAGTGTCACTAACAGGGTCAACTATGGCTACACCTTC
TRBV2,TRBJ2-6,-,CASSDADIGANVLTF,TGTGCCAGCAGTGATGCGGACATTGGGGCCAACGTCCTGACTTTC
TRBV29-1,TRBJ2-5,-,CSVDQGGGETQYF,TGCAGCGTTGATCAAGGGGGGGGTGAGACCCAGTACTTC
TRBV5-4,TRBJ2-1,TRBD2,CASSLPPSAGVNEQFF,TGTGCCAGCAGCTTGCCCCCCTCAGCGGGGGTTAATGAGCAGTTCTTC
TRBV7-3,TRBJ1-1,TRBD1,CASSLTSSGGNTEAFF,TGTGCCAGCAGCTTAACTTCGTCAGGGGGGAACACTGAAGCTTTCTTT
TRBV6-5,TRBJ1-1,-,CASLRDTNTEAFF,TGTGCCAGCCTCCGGGACACCAACACTGAAGCTTTCTTT